What follows describes a single T cell receptor (beta chain). Antigen unknown. Cells are PBMCs isolated from roughly 9.3 ml of fresh blood. The data derive from a study of T cells in Graves' hyperthyroidism and ophthalmopathy. Across the study: Blood from the periphery was taken at initial diagnosis, before any treatment. Study-wide results and limits: Ophthalmopathy stood apart from stable hyperthyroidism in a 13 V-J model. Blood also contained most expanded thyroid clonotypes above 0.001.

The CDR3 regions of TCR beta were amplified from RNA transcripts. First-round RT-PCR targeting the TCR CDR3 was performed with the HTBI primer set. TCRdb analysed the multiplex PCR reads with MiXCR anew, one entry per CDR3 protein. The sample shows roughly 350,000 distinct CDR3 sequences, around 15% of them seen only once. CDR3 length: 13 residues. V lost 6 bases and J lost 6, with 12 bases in between. Germline-derived CDR1 and CDR2 are SQVTM and ANQGSEA. The sample consisted of blood. This rearrangement joins TRBV29-1 to TRBJ1-6; D unresolved. This receptor was obtained from a woman aged 40 to 50 with Graves' ophthalmopathy. The CDR3 here is CSVSRGRNSPLHF. Here the CDR3 DNA reads TGCAGCGTCTCGAGAGGTCGTAATTCACCCCTCCACTTT.